The 8 T cell receptor beta chains listed next were all sequenced from one sample in a study of technical replicates of blood from several donors. Assay used: immunoSEQ multiplex PCR; TCRdb lists only in-frame clones, some missing. The table shows 81,000 or so clones, with 90% to 98% occurring only once. Sequenced sample: T cells isolated from PBMCs. The source of these receptors is a human donor in good health.

V gene TRBV5-4 combines with J gene TRBJ2-7; 9 positions agree with TRBD2. CDR1 and CDR2 (germline): SGHNT, YYREEE (reference sequence). With 0 bases clipped from V and 6 bases from J, the junction kept 7 bases outside the gene matches. The CDR3 totals 15 residues. This CDR3 reads CASSLAIAGDAEQYF. In nucleotides, the CDR3 is TGTGCCAGCAGCTTGGCAATAGCGGGAGATGCCGAGCAGTACTTC.

This rearrangement joins TRBV7-9 to TRBJ2-7, with TRBD2 matching over 13 bases. Germline CDR1 reads SEHNR; CDR2 reads FQNEAQ (reference sequence). After removal of 6 bases from V and 7 bases from J, the junction contained 21 bases not matched to a gene. The CDR3 sequence is 19 residues long. CDR3 sequence (DNA): TGTGCCAGCAGGTTACTACCCGGACAAAGGACTAGCGGGAGTTATGAGCAGTACTTC. This translates into CASRLLPGQRTSGSYEQYF.

This chain connects TRBV5-5 to TRBJ2-7; 8 positions agree with TRBD1. Trimming at V came to 4 bases and at J to 5 bases, leaving 11 bases not matched to a gene. Germline V gives CDR1 SGHKS, CDR2 YYEKEE (reference sequence). The CDR3 contains 15 residues. CDR3 sequence: CASSGLPQGANEQYF. CDR3 bases: TGTGCCAGCAGCGGACTTCCGCAGGGGGCAAACGAGCAGTACTTC.

The table lists this clone with a count of one. The rearrangement joins TRBV9 to TRBJ2-1; TRBD1 is a possible D gene (6 bases). CDR3 size: 12 residues. Germline V gene data show CDR1 as SGDLS and CDR2 as YYNGEE. V was cut by 7 bases and J by 8 bases, with 13 bases left in between. This chain's CDR3 is CASGTQGHEQFF. CDR3 in DNA: TGTGCCAGCGGCACACAGGGCCATGAGCAGTTCTTC.

This chain uses TRBV6-6 with TRBJ1-4; TRBD1 aligns across 7 bases. Germline V CDR1 and CDR2: MNHNY, SVGAGI (reference sequence). The CDR3 sequence is 14 residues long. V lost 6 bases, J lost 4 bases, and 5 bases stayed unmatched. This chain's CDR3 is CASSPGTVNEKLFF. The CDR3 DNA reads as TGTGCCAGCAGCCCGGGGACAGTTAATGAAAAACTGTTTTTT.

This chain links TRBV7-9 with TRBJ1-3, with D perhaps TRBD1 (6 bases). Trimming removed 4 bases from V and 3 bases from J, with 16 bases in between. The CDR3 runs to 16 residues. The germline V gene encodes CDR1 SEHNR and CDR2 FQNEAQ (reference sequence). CDR3 residues: CASSYPRGGVGNTIYF. The CDR3 DNA follows: TGTGCCAGCAGCTATCCCAGAGGGGGTGTTGGAAACACCATATATTTT.

The chain employs TRBV13 and TRBJ2-7; D perhaps matches TRBD2 (7 bases). Per the germline V gene, CDR1 is PRHDT and CDR2 is FYEKMQ (reference sequence). Trimming removed 8 bases from V and 2 bases from J, with 22 bases in between. The CDR3 is made up of 16 amino acids. In DNA, the CDR3 is TGTGCCAGCGCTAGGGGGGGGCCCGGGAGTGCCTACGAGCAGTACTTC. This translates into CASARGGPGSAYEQYF.

The gene calls are TRBV5-1 and TRBJ2-7; 7 bases fit TRBD1. Trimming removed 7 bases from V and 2 bases from J; junction bases left unmatched: 6. Germline CDR1 and CDR2: SGHRS and YFSETQ. CDR3 length equals 13 residues. CDR3 loop: CASGDRATYEQYF. The CDR3 DNA sequence: TGCGCCAGCGGCGACAGGGCGACCTACGAGCAGTACTTC.